The clone carrying this T cell receptor (beta chain) came up a few times. The target antigen is unknown. This entry is derived from a study of cytomegalovirus exposure and HLA in healthy donors. Study information: Of the donors genotyped, a few hundred in all, about 82% fell in the Caucasian-associated ancestry cluster.

Study results and limitations: Both high specificity and high sensitivity reportedly marked the classifier's diagnosis of cytomegalovirus status. As a later analysis showed, a missense DCLRE1C variant was linked to trimming of TCR beta V- and J-genes.

PCR involved 60 Vbeta and 13 Jbeta primers. The method was immunoSEQ multiplex PCR; TCRdb's version includes in-frame clones alone and lacks a portion of them. Of more than 60,000 clones listed, roughly 77% are singletons. CDR3 length equals 16 residues. The V end was cut by 5 bases, the J end by 4 bases, with 20 bases between. CDR1 is LNHNV and CDR2 is YYDKDF in the germline V gene (reference sequence). The chain has TRBV15 and TRBJ2-5, with D possibly being TRBD1 (6 bases). The specimen was PBMCs. This TCR came from a woman aged 30 to 39 in good health and CMV-seronegative. CDR3 region: CATSGKSGARVETQYF. In nucleotides, the CDR3 is TGTGCCACCAGCGGAAAATCAGGGGCGCGGGTAGAGACCCAGTACTTC.